This TCR beta chain was sequenced during a study of early T cells in non-severe SARS-CoV-2 infection. Points from the study as a whole: Private and CD4 specificities were missed by VDJdb matching, skewed to anti-spike CD8.

The protocol attached unique molecular identifiers to individual cDNA molecules. A single record per CDR3 protein comes from TCRdb applying MiXCR to the 5' RACE reads. The sample yields 65,000 to 95,000 distinct CDR3 sequences, roughly 9.4% seen once. In this sample, this clonotype turned up many times. The antigen is undetermined. The CDR3 is 11 residues long. Germline CDR1 reads SQVTM; CDR2 reads ANQGSEA. The V and J ends lost 4 bases and 9 bases respectively, with 10 bases between them. The sample comprised whole blood. The rearrangement uses TRBV29-1 and TRBJ2-1; D gene ambiguous. This clonotype was obtained from an adult who was a healthcare worker with PCR-confirmed SARS-CoV-2 infection or an uninfected control (not recorded which). CDR3 DNA sequence: TGCAGCGTTGTGTTCAGGAGTGAGCAGTTCTTC. This sequence encodes CSVVFRSEQFF.